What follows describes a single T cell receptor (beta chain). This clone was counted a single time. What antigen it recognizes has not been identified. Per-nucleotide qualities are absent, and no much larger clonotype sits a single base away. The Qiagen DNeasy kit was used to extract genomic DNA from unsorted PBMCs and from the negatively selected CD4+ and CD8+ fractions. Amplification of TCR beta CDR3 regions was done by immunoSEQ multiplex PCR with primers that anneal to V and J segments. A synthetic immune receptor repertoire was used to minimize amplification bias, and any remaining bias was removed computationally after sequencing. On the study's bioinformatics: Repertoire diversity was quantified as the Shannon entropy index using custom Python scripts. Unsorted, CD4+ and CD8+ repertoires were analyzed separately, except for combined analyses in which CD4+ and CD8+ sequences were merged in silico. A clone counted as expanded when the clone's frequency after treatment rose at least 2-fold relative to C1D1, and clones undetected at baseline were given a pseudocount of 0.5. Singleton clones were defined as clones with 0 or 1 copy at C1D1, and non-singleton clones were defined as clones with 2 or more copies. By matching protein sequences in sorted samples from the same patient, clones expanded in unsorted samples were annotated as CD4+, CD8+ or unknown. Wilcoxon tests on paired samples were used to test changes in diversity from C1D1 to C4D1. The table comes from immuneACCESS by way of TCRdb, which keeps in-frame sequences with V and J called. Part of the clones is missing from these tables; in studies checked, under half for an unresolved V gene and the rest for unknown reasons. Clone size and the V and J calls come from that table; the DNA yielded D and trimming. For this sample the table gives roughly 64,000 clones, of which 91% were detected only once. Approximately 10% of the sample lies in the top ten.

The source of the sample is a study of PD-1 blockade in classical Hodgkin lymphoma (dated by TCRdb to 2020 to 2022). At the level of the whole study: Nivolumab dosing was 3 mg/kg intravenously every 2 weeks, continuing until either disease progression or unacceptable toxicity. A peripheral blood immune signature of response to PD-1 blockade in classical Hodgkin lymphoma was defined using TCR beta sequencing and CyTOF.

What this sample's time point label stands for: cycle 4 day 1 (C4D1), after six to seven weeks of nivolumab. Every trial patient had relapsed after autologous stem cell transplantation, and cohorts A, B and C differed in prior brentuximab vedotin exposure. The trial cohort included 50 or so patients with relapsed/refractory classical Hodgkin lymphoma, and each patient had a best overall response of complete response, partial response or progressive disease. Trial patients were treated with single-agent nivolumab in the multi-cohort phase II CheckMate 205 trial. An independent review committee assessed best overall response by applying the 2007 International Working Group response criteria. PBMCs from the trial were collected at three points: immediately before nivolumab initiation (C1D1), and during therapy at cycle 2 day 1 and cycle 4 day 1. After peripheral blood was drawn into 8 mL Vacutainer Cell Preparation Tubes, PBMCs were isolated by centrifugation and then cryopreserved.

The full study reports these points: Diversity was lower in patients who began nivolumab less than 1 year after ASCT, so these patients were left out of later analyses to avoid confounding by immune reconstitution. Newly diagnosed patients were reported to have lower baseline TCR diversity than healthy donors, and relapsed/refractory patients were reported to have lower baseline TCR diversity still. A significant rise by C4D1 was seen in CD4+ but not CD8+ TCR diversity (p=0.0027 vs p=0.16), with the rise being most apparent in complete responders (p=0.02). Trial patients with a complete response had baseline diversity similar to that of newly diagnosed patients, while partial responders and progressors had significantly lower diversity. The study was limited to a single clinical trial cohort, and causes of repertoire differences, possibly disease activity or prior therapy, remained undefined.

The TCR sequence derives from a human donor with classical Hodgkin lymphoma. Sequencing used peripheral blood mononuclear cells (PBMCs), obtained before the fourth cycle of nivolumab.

The DNA sequence is given as TGTGCCAGCAGCCAGGGTGGGGAGGGCTACACCTTC. Its protein reads: CASSQGGEGYTF. The rearranged chain carries TRBV4-2 and TRBJ1-2; the D gene lacks a confident call. From the cysteine up to the phenylalanine, the CDR3 has a length of 12 residues. Of all the DNA, just the CDR3 is kept, 36 bases in frame from base 1. V is reduced by 3 bases and J by 8 bases, leaving a spacing of 10 bases between them. The germline V gene yields LGHNA for CDR1 and YNFKEQ for CDR2.